This T cell receptor (beta chain) is from a study of T and B cells in COVID-19 patients. In the study overall: Peripheral blood came from COVID-19 patients with active infection or after recovery. Recovered patients mostly had mild to moderate COVID-19 managed as outpatients.

Whole-study findings and limits: Clonality of TRB repertoires was high in active COVID-19; recovery brought above-healthy diversity and richness. Early severe-case samples and blood from mildly ill patients during symptoms were in short supply.

Blood genomic DNA input for TRB amplification was roughly 230-550 ng. BIOMED2 TRB-A/B primer pools were used in multiplex TRB PCR. TCRdb reprocessed the multiplex PCR reads with MiXCR, giving one entry per CDR3 protein. Of roughly 11,000 distinct CDR3 sequences listed, 30% to 35% are singletons. Germline V gene data show CDR1 as SGHDN and CDR2 as FVKESK. V lost 0 bases and J 4 bases, leaving 3 bases between the germline ends. This CDR3 region has 12 residues. This clonotype was counted once. Its antigen is currently unknown. This clonotype originated in a human donor with active COVID-19. The chain couples TRBV14 to TRBJ2-5; D ambiguous. Sequencing input: blood. The DNA for the CDR3 is TGTGCCAGCAGCCAAGAGAGAGAGACCCAGTACTTC. Amino acids: CASSQERETQYF.